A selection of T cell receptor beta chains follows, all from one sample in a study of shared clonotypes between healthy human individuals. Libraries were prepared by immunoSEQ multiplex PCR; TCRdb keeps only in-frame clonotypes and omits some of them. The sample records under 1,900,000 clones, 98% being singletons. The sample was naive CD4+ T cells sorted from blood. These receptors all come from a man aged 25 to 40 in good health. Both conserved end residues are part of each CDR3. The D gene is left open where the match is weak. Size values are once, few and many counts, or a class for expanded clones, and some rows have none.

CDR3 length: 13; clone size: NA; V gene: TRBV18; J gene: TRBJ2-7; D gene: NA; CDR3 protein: CASSPFTEYEQYF; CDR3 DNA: TGTGCCAGCTCACCCTTCACAGAATACGAGCAGTACTTC
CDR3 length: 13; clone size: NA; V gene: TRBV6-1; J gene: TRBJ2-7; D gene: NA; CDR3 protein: CASKEGGPGEQYF; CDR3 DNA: TGTGCCAGCAAAGAGGGCGGACCTGGCGAGCAGTACTTC
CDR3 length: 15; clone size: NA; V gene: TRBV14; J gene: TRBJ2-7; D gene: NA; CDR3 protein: CASSQVGRRSYEQYF; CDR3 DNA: TGTGCCAGCAGCCAAGTAGGAAGACGGTCCTACGAGCAGTACTTC
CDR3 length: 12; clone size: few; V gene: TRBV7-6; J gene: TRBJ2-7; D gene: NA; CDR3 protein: CASSPRSNEQYF; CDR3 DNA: TGTGCCAGCAGCCCCCGGTCCAACGAGCAGTACTTC
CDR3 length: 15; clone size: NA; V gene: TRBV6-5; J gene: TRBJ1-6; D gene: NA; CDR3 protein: CAGVLGREKVSPLHF; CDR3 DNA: TGTGCCGGGGTTTTGGGCAGGGAGAAAGTTTCACCCCTCCACTTT
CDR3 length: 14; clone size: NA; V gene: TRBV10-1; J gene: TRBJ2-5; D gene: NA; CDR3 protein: CASSEGGGKETQYF; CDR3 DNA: TGCGCCAGCAGTGAGGGTGGAGGGAAAGAGACCCAGTACTTC
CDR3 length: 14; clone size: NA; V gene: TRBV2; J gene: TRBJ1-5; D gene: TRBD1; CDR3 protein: CASSEGQGTGSQHF; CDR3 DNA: TGTGCCAGCAGTGAAGGACAGGGAACGGGATCCCAGCATTTT
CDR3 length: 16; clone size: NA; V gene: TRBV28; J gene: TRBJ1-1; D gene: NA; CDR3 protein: CASSTEAAARNTEAFF; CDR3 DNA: TGTGCCAGCAGTACAGAGGCGGCGGCGCGGAACACTGAAGCTTTCTTT
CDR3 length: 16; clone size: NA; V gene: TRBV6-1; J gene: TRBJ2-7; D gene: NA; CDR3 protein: CASSEAQQAPSYEQYF; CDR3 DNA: TGTGCCAGCAGTGAAGCGCAACAAGCGCCTTCCTACGAGCAGTACTTC
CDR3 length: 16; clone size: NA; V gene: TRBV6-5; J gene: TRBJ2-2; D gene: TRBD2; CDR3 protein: CASSYSTGGNTGELFF; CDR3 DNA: TGTGCCAGCAGTTACTCTACGGGGGGGAACACCGGGGAGCTGTTTTTT
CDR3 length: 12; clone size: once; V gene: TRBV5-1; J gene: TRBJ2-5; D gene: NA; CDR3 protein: CASSLSEETQYF; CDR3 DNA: TGCGCCAGCAGCTTATCAGAGGAGACCCAGTACTTC